Presented here are 30 T cell receptor beta chains from one specimen sequenced in a study of memory CD4+ T cells and cytomegalovirus serostatus. Single viable CD3+CD4+CD8-CD45RO+ cells were sorted as the memory CD4+ T cells. TCRdb's table, derived via immunoSEQ multiplex PCR, lists solely in-frame clones and lacks some. The sample contains about 64,000 clones, approximately 80% of which appear only once. The sample consisted of memory CD4+ T cells from blood. All receptors come from an adult in good health and CMV-seronegative.

The CDR3 nucleotides are TGTGCCAGCAGCTCCGCGTCCACTGACAGTGAGCAGTTCTTC. Residues: CASSSASTDSEQFF. This sequence joins TRBV5-4 and TRBJ2-1, with D possibly TRBD1 on 5 matching bases. The germline V and J ends were trimmed by 3 bases and 9 bases, with 16 bases remaining between them. This CDR3 has 14 amino acids. Germline V gene lookup returns CDR1 SGHNT and CDR2 YYREEE (reference sequence).

Here the CDR3 DNA reads TGTGCCAGCAGCTTAGGGCAGGGGACCGCTGAAAAACTGTTTTTT. Protein: CASSLGQGTAEKLFF. The chain recombines TRBV13 with TRBJ1-4; D might be TRBD1 (6 bases). Germline loops: CDR1 PRHDT, CDR2 FYEKMQ (reference sequence). V was trimmed by 0 bases and J by 7 bases, leaving 12 bases between them. This CDR3 is 15 amino acids long.

The chain has TRBV5-1 and TRBJ2-2, with 8 bases aligning to TRBD1. Looked up from germline, CDR1 is SGHRS and CDR2 is YFSETQ. The V and J ends lost 4 bases and 2 bases, in that order; junction bases with no gene match: 7. CDR3 length: 16 residues. CDR3 in DNA: TGCGCCAGCAGCCCCCGGACAGGGACTAACACCGGGGAGCTGTTTTTT. Encoded protein: CASSPRTGTNTGELFF.

The V call is TRBV11-3, the J call TRBJ2-1; TRBD2 agrees at 13 bases. Trimming cost V 6 bases and J 9 bases; bases outside gene matches: 8. Germline V gene sequence: CDR1 SGHNT, CDR2 YENEEA. The CDR3 sequence is 15 residues long. The CDR3 DNA reads as TGTGCCAGCAGACCAGGGACTAGCGGGACCGGTGAGCAGTTCTTC. Protein product: CASRPGTSGTGEQFF.

The rearrangement joins TRBV15 to TRBJ1-4; D is ambiguous. CDR1 and CDR2 from the germline V gene are LNHNV and YYDKDF (reference sequence). Trimming pared 5 bases from V and 0 bases from J, leaving 13 bases between. CDR3 length: 16 amino acids. This CDR3 reads CATSGKSRATNEKLFF. DNA for the CDR3: TGTGCCACCAGCGGAAAATCGAGGGCAACTAATGAAAAACTGTTTTTT.

This chain uses TRBV7-9 with TRBJ1-6; D gene uncertain. The germline V gene has CDR1 SEHNR and CDR2 FQNEAQ (reference sequence). V was trimmed by 5 bases and J by 14 bases, leaving 16 bases between them. The CDR3 is made up of 13 amino acids. CDR3 sequence: CASSPDVGGTLHF. CDR3 nucleotide sequence: TGTGCCAGCAGCCCGGACGTCGGAGGCACCCTCCACTTT.

This clone was detected only a few times. The chain recombines TRBV14 with TRBJ1-3; 7 bases are a match to TRBD1. This CDR3 has 15 amino acids. Germline V gene lookup returns CDR1 SGHDN and CDR2 FVKESK. J was trimmed by 4 bases and V by 5 bases; bases with no gene match: 8. The CDR3 nucleotides read TGTGCCAGCAGCGGCCAGACAGGGTTCGGAAACACCATATATTTT. It specifies CASSGQTGFGNTIYF. Full variable domain (outside the CDR3, taken from reference TRBV14 and TRBJ1-3): EAGVTQFPSHSVIEKGQTVTLRCDPISGHDNLYWYRRVMGKEIKFLLHFVKESKQDESGMPNNRFLAERTGGTYSTLKVQPAELEDSGVYFCASSGQTGFGNTIYFGEGSWLTVV.

This chain uses TRBV19 with TRBJ1-4; D remains unclear. Germline V gene sequence: CDR1 LNHDA, CDR2 SQIVND (reference sequence). Trimming left V 7 bases short and J 8 bases short, with 20 bases between. The CDR3 sequence is 15 residues long. Here the CDR3 reads CASMDPGTLREKLFF. As DNA, the CDR3 is TGTGCCAGTATGGATCCTGGCACATTGCGAGAAAAACTGTTTTTT.

The V gene is TRBV7-9, the J gene TRBJ2-7, with D possibly being TRBD2 (6 bases). CDR3 size: 14 residues. From germline, CDR1 is SEHNR and CDR2 FQNEAQ (reference sequence). V lost 9 bases and J 4 bases, leaving 19 bases between the germline ends. For the CDR3, the DNA is TGTGCCAGTCGGCGGGATTCCAGTGGGTACGAGCAGTACTTC. Protein sequence: CASRRDSSGYEQYF.

The chain combines TRBV5-6 with TRBJ2-7, with TRBD2 matching over 14 bases. Trimming removed 3 bases from V and 8 bases from J; junction bases left unmatched: 7. This CDR3 has 15 amino acids. CDR1 SGHDT and CDR2 YYEEEE come from the germline V gene. The CDR3 nucleotides read TGTGCCAGCAGCTACCGGACTAGCGGGGGGCTTCAGCAGTACTTC. Its protein is CASSYRTSGGLQQYF.

This sequence joins TRBV19 and TRBJ1-6; 10 nucleotides line up with TRBD1. V shed 6 bases and J 11 bases; nucleotides not matched to a gene: 13. The CDR3 totals 16 residues. Germline CDR1 reads LNHDA; CDR2 reads SQIVND (reference sequence). This CDR3 reads CASSHPRRQGATPLHF. For the CDR3, the DNA is TGTGCCAGTAGCCACCCTCGCCGACAGGGGGCGACACCCCTCCACTTT. Filled out from reference TRBV19 and TRBJ1-6, the complete variable domain reads DGGITQSPKYLFRKEGQNVTLSCEQNLNHDAMYWYRQDPGQGLRLIYYSQIVNDFQKGDIAEGYSVSREKKESFPLTVTSAQKNPTAFYLCASSHPRRQGATPLHFGNGTRLTVT.

The chain links TRBV9 to TRBJ1-2; 8 bases map to TRBD1. J lost 3 bases, V lost 5 bases, and 9 bases had no gene match. Germline V CDR1 and CDR2: SGDLS, YYNGEE. The CDR3 consists of 15 residues. The CDR3 sequence is CASSPTTGGDYGYTF. CDR3 nucleotide sequence: TGTGCCAGCAGTCCTACCACAGGGGGTGACTATGGCTACACCTTC.

This clone has only a few counts. CDR3: CSASKQEKLFF. CDR3 nucleotides: TGCAGTGCTAGCAAGCAAGAAAAACTGTTTTTT. The chain has TRBV20-1 and TRBJ1-4; D not resolved. The CDR3 runs 11 residues. Deletions cut 3 bases from V and 8 bases from J, with 7 bases between. Germline values: CDR1 DFQATT, CDR2 SNEGSKA (reference sequence).

CDR3 amino acids: CASSEGGPNYGYTF. DNA of the CDR3: TGTGCCAGCAGCGAGGGGGGGCCTAACTATGGCTACACCTTC. The chain carries TRBV9 and TRBJ1-2; D is possibly TRBD1 (6 bases). In germline, CDR1 is SGDLS, CDR2 YYNGEE. Deletions cut 3 bases from V and 0 bases from J, with 9 bases between. This CDR3 has 14 amino acids.

Only one count was recorded for this clone. In DNA form, the CDR3 reads TGTGCCAGCAGCCAAGCTTGGGGGGTAGTTGAAAAACTGTTTTTT. Encoded protein: CASSQAWGVVEKLFF. The rearrangement links TRBV4-2 to TRBJ1-4; tentatively, D is TRBD1 (5 bases). V dropped 1 base and J dropped 7 bases, with 13 bases sitting between them. The CDR3 sequence is 15 residues long. The germline CDR1 and CDR2 sequences are LGHNA and YNFKEQ.

This chain links TRBV7-2 with TRBJ1-4; 9 positions match TRBD1. V gave up 2 bases and J gave up 7 bases; unmatched junction bases: 5. Per the germline V gene, CDR1 is SGHTA and CDR2 is FQGNSA. The CDR3 is 15 amino acids. The CDR3 region is CASSLWGQGSEKLFF. In nucleotides, the CDR3 is TGTGCCAGCAGCTTATGGGGACAGGGAAGTGAAAAACTGTTTTTT.

The genes are TRBV9 and TRBJ2-3; TRBD2 might be the D (6 bases). The V gene lost 0 bases and the J gene lost 4 bases, with 15 bases spanning the gap. The length of the CDR3 is 16 residues. Germline V lookup: CDR1 SGDLS, CDR2 YYNGEE. CDR3 sequence reads: CASSVGTLTSSDTQYF. CDR3 coding DNA: TGTGCCAGCAGCGTAGGGACCCTGACTAGTTCAGATACGCAGTATTTT.

The genes are TRBV29-1 and TRBJ2-3; D is uncertain. Looked up from germline, CDR1 is SQVTM and CDR2 is ANQGSEA. V was cut by 7 bases and J by 2 bases, with 10 bases left in between. This CDR3 has 12 residues. The CDR3 loop reads CSAGRSTDTQYF. Written as DNA, the CDR3 is TGCAGCGCCGGCAGGTCCACAGATACGCAGTATTTT.

This chain connects TRBV7-6 to TRBJ2-2, with D perhaps TRBD2 (5 bases). This CDR3 region has 14 residues. Per germline, CDR1 SGHVS and CDR2 FNYEAQ. Trimming cost V 2 bases and J 3 bases, with 7 bases left between them. CDR3 coding DNA: TGTGCCAGCAGCTTAACCGGGGACACCGGGGAGCTGTTTTTT. This gives the protein CASSLTGDTGELFF.

The rearrangement uses TRBV5-1 and TRBJ2-7; D is perhaps TRBD1 (7 bases). V was clipped by 4 bases and J by 6 bases, with 11 bases between them. The CDR3 sequence is 12 residues long. Germline V CDR1 and CDR2: SGHRS, YFSETQ. The CDR3 bases are TGCGCCAGCAGCACGGAGGGGGCCGAGCAGTACTTC. It encodes CASSTEGAEQYF.

V and J are TRBV6-6 and TRBJ1-1; TRBD1 matches at 7 bases. Unmatched junction bases numbered 6, after V lost 8 bases and J lost 6 bases. The CDR3 totals 12 residues. CDR1 is MNHNY, CDR2 SVGAGI, per germline (reference sequence). The CDR3 sequence: CASQHRGPEAFF. Written as DNA, the CDR3 is TGTGCCAGCCAGCACAGGGGCCCTGAAGCTTTCTTT.

This clone was recorded a few times. The V and J genes are TRBV6-5 and TRBJ1-6; tentative D call: TRBD1 (6 bases). V was clipped by 0 bases and J by 9 bases, with 15 bases between them. Germline values: CDR1 MNHEY, CDR2 SVGAGI. The CDR3 sequence is 16 residues long. CDR3 bases: TGTGCCAGCAGTTACTCGTTTCAGGGGACCGGTTCACCCCTCCACTTT. Translated, it gives CASSYSFQGTGSPLHF.

The genes are TRBV12-5 and TRBJ1-1; TRBD1 matches at 7 bases. V shed 5 bases, J shed 8 bases, and the junction held 5 bases outside the gene matches. Germline V gives CDR1 LGHNT, CDR2 FRNRAP. This CDR3 spans 12 amino acids. The CDR3 DNA reads as TGTGCTAGTGGTCCCAGGACAGGCGAAGCTTTCTTT. Translated, it gives CASGPRTGEAFF. The full variable domain, completed using reference TRBV12-5 and TRBJ1-1, is DARVTQTPRHKVTEMGQEVTMRCQPILGHNTVFWYRQTMMQGLELLAYFRNRAPLDDSGMPKDRFSAEMPDATLATLKIQPSEPRDSAVYFCASGPRTGEAFFGQGTRLTVV.

This chain joins TRBV18 and TRBJ1-1; D remains ambiguous. Trimming cost V 2 bases and J 0 bases, with 13 bases left between them. Germline V gene lookup returns CDR1 KGHSH and CDR2 LQKENI. The CDR3 loop spans 16 amino acids. The CDR3: CASSPDYRNLNTEAFF. CDR3 bases: TGTGCCAGCTCACCAGACTATCGAAATCTGAACACTGAAGCTTTCTTT.

The J gene is TRBJ2-3, the V gene TRBV30; 7 nucleotides align to TRBD2. CDR3 size: 13 residues. The J segment lost 2 bases and the V segment lost 7 bases, leaving 6 bases of the junction unmatched. CDR1 GTSNPN and CDR2 SVGIG come from the germline V gene (reference sequence). The CDR3 DNA follows: TGTGCCTCAGAGCGGGGATACACAGATACGCAGTATTTT. Amino acid sequence: CASERGYTDTQYF.

The chain joins TRBV5-1 to TRBJ2-7; TRBD1 matches 7 bases. Germline lookup yields CDR1 SGHRS and CDR2 YFSETQ. The V and J ends lost 3 bases and 1 base, in that order; junction bases with no gene match: 10. The CDR3 runs 16 residues. CDR3 coding DNA: TGCGCCAGCAGCTACGGATACACAGGGGATTCCTACGAGCAGTACTTC. Encoded protein: CASSYGYTGDSYEQYF.

This clone was observed once. This chain connects TRBV5-4 to TRBJ2-4; D uncertain. CDR1 and CDR2 (germline): SGHNT, YYREEE (reference sequence). The CDR3 totals 16 residues. Between the trimmed V and J ends, which lost 0 bases and 0 bases, there was a span of 10 bases. The DNA of the CDR3 is TGTGCCAGCAGCTTGGATCCAGACCTAGCCAAAAACATTCAGTACTTC. It specifies CASSLDPDLAKNIQYF.

The chain has TRBV6-5 and TRBJ1-2; D remains ambiguous. CDR1 and CDR2 (germline): MNHEY, SVGAGI. The CDR3 has 15 residues. V lost 5 bases and J lost 2, with 15 bases in between. The CDR3 sequence: CASSNTWVENYGYTF. DNA of the CDR3: TGTGCCAGCAGTAATACATGGGTGGAGAACTATGGCTACACCTTC.

V is TRBV6-6 and J is TRBJ2-7; 8 positions match TRBD1. From germline, CDR1 is MNHNY and CDR2 SVGAGI (reference sequence). CDR3 length equals 14 residues. J was trimmed by 6 bases and V by 2 bases; bases with no gene match: 6. CDR3 nucleotide sequence: TGTGCCAGCAGTTACGGACAGGGAGGCTCCGAGCAGTACTTC. As protein: CASSYGQGGSEQYF.

The chain combines TRBV11-1 with TRBJ1-1; 8 bases agree with TRBD1. CDR1 is SGHAT and CDR2 is FQDESV in the germline V gene (reference sequence). The V gene end was trimmed by 3 bases and the J gene end by 5 bases; junction bases not matched to a gene: 11. The CDR3 runs 16 residues. This CDR3 is CASSFGQGALGTEAFF. DNA for the CDR3: TGTGCCAGCAGCTTCGGGCAGGGGGCCCTAGGAACTGAAGCTTTCTTT.